The 2 T cell receptor beta chains presented below share a single source sample, sequenced in a study of T cells in localized non-small cell lung cancer. The repertoire was sequenced with immunoSEQ multiplex PCR; TCRdb's copy has only in-frame clones and lacks some. The sample has 52,000 or so clones, approximately 88% seen once. The input for sequencing was peripheral blood mononuclear cells, taken before any cancer treatment. These receptors were obtained from a man between 40 and 69 years old with stage III lung adenocarcinoma.

The genes are TRBV18 and TRBJ1-2; tentatively, D is TRBD1 (5 bases). The CDR3 consists of 13 residues. Trimming left V 4 bases short and J 8 bases short, with 14 bases between. CDR1 and CDR2 from the germline V gene are KGHSH and LQKENI. Here the CDR3 DNA reads TGTGCCAGCTCACTAACAGGAGAGCGGGGCTACACCTTC. As protein: CASSLTGERGYTF.

This chain links TRBV7-8 with TRBJ2-5; 7 bases map to TRBD1. CDR1 and CDR2 from the germline V gene are SGHVS and FQNEAQ. The CDR3 is made up of 14 amino acids. Trimming cost V 5 bases and J 5 bases; bases outside gene matches: 8. The chain's CDR3 is CASSRQGGLETQYF. The CDR3 nucleotides are TGTGCCAGCAGCCGACAGGGCGGTTTGGAGACCCAGTACTTC.